Below are 23 T cell receptor beta chains sequenced from a single sample in a study of blood T cell repertoires in COVID-19. Assay used: immunoSEQ multiplex PCR; TCRdb lists only in-frame clones, some missing. The sample has hundreds of thousands of clones, about 90% seen once. Input material: peripheral blood. The receptor set was obtained from a woman in her thirties with COVID-19, enrolled during active disease.

This clone has only one observation. The chain uses TRBV21-1 and TRBJ2-1; the D call TRBD1 from the table was never checked on the DNA. TRBV21-1 is designated a pseudogene. The CDR3 sequence is 14 residues long. This chain's CDR3 is CASSAQGAKNEQFF. The CDR3 DNA reads as TGTGCCAGCAGCGCACAGGGGGCGAAGAATGAGCAGTTCTTC.

This chain uses TRBV3-1 (or the pseudogene TRBV3-2) with TRBJ2-7, with D maybe TRBD2 (7 bases). V lost 4 bases, J lost 1 base, and 17 bases lay in between. CDR1 and CDR2 from the germline V gene are LGHDT and YNNKEL (reference sequence). This CDR3 spans 16 amino acids. The CDR3 reads CASSRHSGGASYEQYF. CDR3 bases: TGTGCCAGCAGCCGTCACTCGGGGGGCGCGTCCTACGAGCAGTACTTC.

This chain uses TRBV5-1 with TRBJ1-3; 7 positions agree with TRBD1. With 4 bases clipped from V and 8 bases from J, the junction kept 9 bases outside the gene matches. Germline V gene sequence: CDR1 SGHRS, CDR2 YFSETQ. The CDR3 totals 14 residues. As DNA, the CDR3 is TGCGCCAGCAGCCGGGACAGTCTGGTGGACACCATATATTTT. It encodes CASSRDSLVDTIYF.

There are a few counts of this clone. V usage is TRBV3-1 (or the pseudogene TRBV3-2) and J usage is TRBJ2-1; D is possibly TRBD1 (5 bases). The V gene lost 0 bases and the J gene lost 12 bases, with 15 bases spanning the gap. The CDR3 covers 14 residues. The germline V gene encodes CDR1 LGHDT and CDR2 YNNKEL (reference sequence). The CDR3 nucleotides are TGTGCCAGCAGCCAAGATCAGGGATCTCTTGGGCAGTTCTTC. This sequence encodes CASSQDQGSLGQFF.

The chain combines TRBV3-1 (or the pseudogene TRBV3-2) with TRBJ1-1; 7 nucleotides match TRBD1. CDR1 and CDR2 from the germline V gene are LGHDT and YNNKEL (reference sequence). The CDR3 totals 19 residues. The junction had 19 bases not matched to a gene; V was cut back by 4 bases and J by 2 bases. CDR3 loop: CASSRTLFVGQRINTEAFF. Here the CDR3 DNA reads TGTGCCAGCAGCCGTACCTTATTTGTGGGACAGCGGATTAACACTGAAGCTTTCTTT.

The rearrangement links TRBV6-5 to TRBJ2-5; D is unresolved. This CDR3 contains 13 residues. Trimming cost V 5 bases and J 1 base, with 8 bases left between them. The germline gives CDR1 MNHEY, CDR2 SVGAGI. The CDR3 spells CASSLPPQETQYF. The CDR3, as DNA: TGTGCCAGCAGTCTCCCCCCCCAAGAGACCCAGTACTTC.

The V gene is TRBV11-2, the J gene TRBJ2-2, with D hard to call. The CDR3 extends over 14 amino acids. Germline loops: CDR1 SGHAT, CDR2 FQNNGV. Trimming took off 1 base at V and 5 bases at J, with 8 bases between the two ends. This CDR3 reads CASSLVALTGELFF. CDR3 coding DNA: TGTGCCAGCAGCTTAGTCGCGCTTACCGGGGAGCTGTTTTTT.

The rearrangement uses TRBV29-1 and TRBJ1-2; no firm D call. The CDR3 runs to 14 residues. Germline V gives CDR1 SQVTM, CDR2 ANQGSEA. V lost 6 bases to trimming and J lost 0 bases, with 14 bases between them. The CDR3 loop is CSVRALTPNYGYTF. DNA of the CDR3: TGCAGCGTGAGGGCCCTGACACCTAACTATGGCTACACCTTC.

The chain links TRBV3-1 (or the pseudogene TRBV3-2) to TRBJ1-1; D perhaps matches TRBD1 (5 bases). V lost 8 bases to trimming and J lost 10 bases, with 23 bases between them. The length of the CDR3 is 14 residues. Looked up from germline, CDR1 is LGHDT and CDR2 is YNNKEL (reference sequence). The CDR3: CASCRGAGGSGAFF. The CDR3 DNA reads as TGTGCCAGCTGCCGTGGGGCAGGCGGTTCGGGAGCTTTCTTT.

The chain recombines TRBV6-2 or TRBV6-3 with TRBJ1-2; possible D gene TRBD1, 6 bases. The V and J ends lost 3 bases and 0 bases respectively, with 14 bases between them. Germline V gene sequence: CDR1 MNHEY, CDR2 SVGEGT. The CDR3 is made up of 16 amino acids. DNA for the CDR3: TGTGCCAGCAGTTATCCAACAGGGCTAGCTAACTATGGCTACACCTTC. It yields the protein CASSYPTGLANYGYTF.

The chain couples TRBV10-2 to TRBJ1-1; the D gene is possibly TRBD1 (5 bases). Germline loops: CDR1 WSHSY, CDR2 SAAADI. CDR3 length equals 11 residues. The ends were cut back, 7 bases at V and 9 bases at J, with 12 bases in the middle. The CDR3 DNA reads TGCGCCAGCAAAAGGGCGGACAAAGCTTTCTTT. Translating it yields CASKRADKAFF.

This clone was seen once. The chain couples TRBV5-1 to TRBJ1-1; TRBD1 aligns across 9 bases. In germline, CDR1 is SGHRS, CDR2 YFSETQ. CDR3 length: 16 amino acids. After removal of 2 bases from V and 3 bases from J, the junction contained 8 bases not matched to a gene. Here the CDR3 reads CASSFPTGGGYTEAFF. The CDR3 DNA follows: TGCGCCAGCAGCTTTCCGACAGGGGGTGGGTACACTGAAGCTTTCTTT.

CDR3: CASSGRTGEGETQYF. DNA of the CDR3: TGTGCCAGCAGCGGCCGGACAGGGGAAGGAGAGACCCAGTACTTC. V usage is TRBV7-8 and J usage is TRBJ2-5; 9 bases fit TRBD1. Germline V gives CDR1 SGHVS, CDR2 FQNEAQ. CDR3 length equals 15 residues. V was pared by 5 bases and J by 4 bases, with 8 bases of the junction left unmatched.

This chain joins TRBV6-5 and TRBJ2-7, with 10 bases aligning to TRBD1. The CDR3 covers 15 residues. V shed 5 bases, J shed 1 base, and the junction held 5 bases outside the gene matches. CDR1 and CDR2 from the germline V gene are MNHEY and SVGAGI. The CDR3 loop reads CASSRGQGVSYEQYF. Written as DNA, the CDR3 is TGTGCCAGCAGTCGTGGACAGGGGGTGTCCTACGAGCAGTACTTC.

CDR3: CASSWDSNNSPLHF. The CDR3 DNA reads TGTGCCAGCAGCTGGGACAGCAATAATTCACCCCTCCACTTT. V is TRBV5-4 and J is TRBJ1-6, with 7 bases that match TRBD1. The V gene end was trimmed by 3 bases and the J gene end by 5 bases; junction bases not matched to a gene: 2. The CDR3 is made up of 14 amino acids. Germline CDR1 is SGHNT and CDR2 is YYREEE (reference sequence).

The rearrangement links TRBV5-4 to TRBJ2-7; D may be TRBD2 (6 bases). The CDR3 is 11 residues long. Trimming stripped 3 bases from V and 11 bases from J, with 12 bases between. The V gene's germline CDR1 is SGHNT and CDR2 YYREEE (reference sequence). The CDR3 sequence is CASSSGTFKYF. In nucleotides, the CDR3 is TGTGCCAGCAGCTCCGGGACTTTTAAGTACTTC.

This chain joins TRBV5-1 and TRBJ2-5; TRBD1 matches at 7 bases. J was trimmed by 2 bases and V by 0 bases; bases with no gene match: 4. The germline V gene has CDR1 SGHRS and CDR2 YFSETQ. The CDR3 extends over 15 amino acids. DNA for the CDR3: TGCGCCAGCAGCTTGGAGGGGACAGTTCAAGAGACCCAGTACTTC. Translated: CASSLEGTVQETQYF.

This rearrangement joins TRBV28 to TRBJ2-7; a possible D gene is TRBD1 (5 bases). The CDR3 is made up of 17 amino acids. Germline V gene data show CDR1 as MDHEN and CDR2 as SYDVKM. Trimming took off 7 bases at V and 3 bases at J, with 25 bases between the two ends. The CDR3, as DNA: TGTGCCAGCACCCCTAACAGGAACTCCCTCGCCCGCTACGAGCAGTACTTC. Translating gives CASTPNRNSLARYEQYF.

The chain recombines TRBV7-9 with TRBJ1-2; 7 nucleotides agree with TRBD1. The CDR3 is 13 residues long. Germline V lookup: CDR1 SEHNR, CDR2 FQNEAQ (reference sequence). V gave up 5 bases and J gave up 8 bases; unmatched junction bases: 8. CDR3 sequence reads: CASSRTGVGGYTF. CDR3 sequence (DNA): TGTGCCAGCAGCCGTACAGGGGTTGGAGGCTACACCTTC.

This chain connects TRBV19 to TRBJ1-5; a weak D match, TRBD1 (6 bases). The CDR3 consists of 15 residues. Germline V gene lookup returns CDR1 LNHDA and CDR2 SQIVND (reference sequence). V was trimmed by 5 bases and J by 0 bases, leaving 11 bases between them. The CDR3 loop is CASSFRDTSNQPQHF. The CDR3, as DNA: TGTGCCAGTAGTTTCCGGGACACTAGCAATCAGCCCCAGCATTTT.

The chain links TRBV24-1 to TRBJ2-5; D gene uncertain. This CDR3 spans 14 amino acids. The germline CDR1 and CDR2 sequences are KGHDR and SFDVKD. V was cut by 3 bases and J by 4 bases, with 11 bases left in between. CDR3 sequence reads: CATSDAGGAETQYF. CDR3 DNA sequence: TGTGCCACCAGTGATGCTGGCGGAGCAGAGACCCAGTACTTC.

This clone has only a few counts. V usage is TRBV7-2 and J usage is TRBJ2-7, with 9 bases identical to TRBD1. The length of the CDR3 is 13 residues. Trimming cost V 5 bases and J 5 bases; bases outside gene matches: 4. Germline assignment: CDR1 SGHTA and CDR2 FQGNSA. In DNA, the CDR3 is TGTGCCAGCAGCCGGAGGGACAGGGACGAGCAGTACTTC. Translating it yields CASSRRDRDEQYF.

This chain joins TRBV6-5 and TRBJ1-2; D is uncertain. Trimming shortened V by 7 bases and J by 8 bases, and 17 bases separated the two germline ends. CDR3 length: 13 amino acids. Germline CDR1 is MNHEY and CDR2 is SVGAGI. CDR3 nucleotides: TGTGCCAGCACCGCCTTTTGGCCGGGAGGCTACACCTTC. It yields the protein CASTAFWPGGYTF.